One and the same sample provided the 21 T cell receptor beta chains below, sequenced in a study of blood T cell repertoires in COVID-19. TCRdb keeps only in-frame clones here, not all; method: immunoSEQ multiplex PCR. Of about 280,000 clones listed, 70% to 90% were seen once; the top ten hold approximately 9.9%. Material for sequencing was peripheral blood. The receptors come from a woman in her 70s with acute or convalescent COVID-19.

This clone appeared once. The J gene is TRBJ2-1, the V gene TRBV4-1, with 8 bases matching TRBD2. V lost 5 bases and J lost 2; bases outside the gene matches: 8. The CDR3 has 16 amino acids. CDR1 is MGHRA, CDR2 YSYEKL, per germline. CDR3 residues: CASSEGRGGPYNEQFF. The CDR3 DNA sequence: TGCGCCAGCAGCGAGGGTCGCGGGGGGCCCTACAATGAGCAGTTCTTC.

The chain recombines TRBV27 with TRBJ2-1, with TRBD2 matching 10 bases. The germline gives CDR1 MNHEY, CDR2 SMNVEV (reference sequence). The CDR3 consists of 17 residues. The trim removed 7 bases at V and 0 bases at J, leaving 9 bases unmatched. Written as DNA, the CDR3 is TGTGCCAGCACAGGTAGCGGGGGGAAGAGCTCCTACAATGAGCAGTTCTTC. Protein sequence: CASTGSGGKSSYNEQFF.

The chain recombines TRBV18 with TRBJ2-7, with D maybe TRBD2 (5 bases). Trimming cost V 5 bases and J 1 base, with 15 bases left between them. The length of the CDR3 is 15 residues. Germline CDR1 reads KGHSH; CDR2 reads LQKENI. In DNA, the CDR3 is TGTGCCAGCTCAAACGGGGTAAAAGGGTCCTACGAGCAGTACTTC. Protein product: CASSNGVKGSYEQYF.

The V call is TRBV11-2, the J call TRBJ1-4, with 8 bases matching TRBD1. Germline V lookup: CDR1 SGHAT, CDR2 FQNNGV. The CDR3 length is 15 residues. J gave up 7 bases and V 1 base, and 5 bases lay outside the gene matches. CDR3 sequence: CASSLGPTGAEKLFF. CDR3 in DNA: TGTGCCAGCAGCTTAGGCCCGACAGGGGCTGAAAAACTGTTTTTT.

This clone was recorded only once. The chain recombines TRBV10-3 with TRBJ2-3, with D possibly TRBD2 on 6 matching bases. The V end was cut by 7 bases, the J end by 3 bases, with 11 bases between. The germline V gene has CDR1 ENHRY and CDR2 SYGVKD. The CDR3 covers 13 residues. CDR3 bases: TGTGCCATCAAAAGGAGGGAGACAGATACGCAGTATTTT. Amino acid sequence: CAIKRRETDTQYF.

The chain employs TRBV10-2 and TRBJ1-5; no firm D call. CDR1 is WSHSY and CDR2 is SAAADI in the germline V gene. There are 14 residues in the CDR3. V was trimmed by 2 bases and J by 2 bases, leaving 7 bases between them. The CDR3 sequence: CASSERVRNQPQHF. CDR3 DNA sequence: TGCGCCAGCAGTGAGCGGGTACGCAATCAGCCCCAGCATTTT.

V is TRBV9 and J is TRBJ1-2, with D tentatively TRBD1 (6 bases). Trimming took 4 bases from V and 3 from J, leaving 16 bases between them. The germline V gene has CDR1 SGDLS and CDR2 YYNGEE. The CDR3 runs 15 residues. The CDR3 loop reads CASSTRTVGDYGYTF. The CDR3 coding sequence is TGTGCCAGCAGCACCCGGACAGTCGGGGACTATGGCTACACCTTC.

This rearrangement joins TRBV30 to TRBJ2-1; D ambiguous. Trimming removed 3 bases from V and 2 bases from J, with 8 bases in between. This CDR3 is 13 amino acids long. Germline assignment: CDR1 GTSNPN and CDR2 SVGIG (reference sequence). As DNA, the CDR3 is TGTGCCTGGAGCCTTGAGGCCTACAATGAGCAGTTCTTC. Translation gives CAWSLEAYNEQFF.

This clone has a single count. The J gene is TRBJ2-1, the V gene TRBV4-1; 9 bases are shared with TRBD2. J lost 5 bases, V lost 4 bases, and 12 bases had no gene match. The CDR3 contains 17 residues. The V gene's germline CDR1 is MGHRA and CDR2 YSYEKL. This CDR3 reads CASSRWASGALNNEQFF. Written as DNA, the CDR3 is TGCGCCAGCAGCCGTTGGGCTAGCGGGGCCCTAAACAATGAGCAGTTCTTC.

The chain employs TRBV6-1 and TRBJ1-5; a weak D match, TRBD1 (6 bases). Trimming removed 3 bases at V and 5 bases at J, with 8 bases between. The CDR3 has 13 amino acids. The germline CDR1 and CDR2 sequences are MNHNS and SASEGT. CDR3 DNA sequence: TGTGCCAGCAGTGAGGGGGCCCATCAGCCCCAGCATTTT. Protein product: CASSEGAHQPQHF.

This clone was detected many times. The J gene is TRBJ1-1, the V gene TRBV3-1 (or the pseudogene TRBV3-2); 9 bases are shared with TRBD1. The CDR3 consists of 15 residues. Trimming took 5 bases from V and 1 from J; bases not matched to a gene: 5. In germline, CDR1 is LGHDT, CDR2 YNNKEL (reference sequence). The CDR3 loop reads CASSIQGAANTEAFF. CDR3 DNA sequence: TGTGCCAGCAGCATACAGGGGGCGGCGAACACTGAAGCTTTCTTT.

This clone appeared a single time. The chain links TRBV10-1 to TRBJ2-3, with D possibly TRBD2 on 7 matching bases. Trimming took 3 bases from V and 2 from J, leaving 9 bases between them. CDR1 and CDR2 (germline): WNHNN, SYGVQD (reference sequence). The CDR3 totals 14 residues. This CDR3 reads CASSDGGPTDTQYF. The DNA of the CDR3 is TGCGCCAGCAGTGACGGGGGGCCCACAGATACGCAGTATTTT.

This sequence joins TRBV11-2 and TRBJ1-1; 7 bases agree with TRBD1. Germline V CDR1 and CDR2: SGHAT, FQNNGV. This CDR3 spans 14 amino acids. V gave up 3 bases and J gave up 5 bases; unmatched junction bases: 6. CDR3 amino acids: CASSLTGPGTEAFF. In DNA form, the CDR3 reads TGTGCCAGCAGCTTGACAGGGCCGGGAACTGAAGCTTTCTTT.

This clone was seen a few times. In nucleotides, the CDR3 is TGTGCCAGCAGCTTACTCGGGAGGGGCCAGCCCCAGCATTTT. It encodes CASSLLGRGQPQHF. The J gene is TRBJ1-5, the V gene TRBV7-2, with D perhaps TRBD1 (5 bases). The CDR3 extends over 14 amino acids. Germline V gene data show CDR1 as SGHTA and CDR2 as FQGNSA. Between the trimmed V and J ends, which lost 2 bases and 7 bases, there was a span of 12 bases. The full variable domain, rest sourced from reference TRBV7-2 and TRBJ1-5, is GAGVSQSPSNKVTEKGKDVELRCDPISGHTALYWYRQSLGQGLEFLIYFQGNSAPDKSGLPSDRFSAERTGGSVSTLTIQRTQQEDSAVYLCASSLLGRGQPQHFGDGTRLSIL.

The chain couples TRBV7-9 to TRBJ2-1, with 7 positions matching TRBD2. The V and J ends lost 4 bases and 0 bases, in that order; junction bases with no gene match: 12. CDR1 and CDR2 (germline): SEHNR, FQNEAQ (reference sequence). The CDR3 is made up of 18 amino acids. In nucleotides, the CDR3 is TGTGCCAGCAGCTCCACCAACTACGAGCGGGGCTCCTACAATGAGCAGTTCTTC. It specifies CASSSTNYERGSYNEQFF.

The rearrangement links TRBV7-2 to TRBJ2-7; the match to TRBD1 covers 7 bases. The junction had 9 bases not matched to a gene; V was cut back by 4 bases and J by 0 bases. CDR1 SGHTA and CDR2 FQGNSA come from the germline V gene. The CDR3 runs 16 residues. Written as DNA, the CDR3 is TGTGCCAGCAGCTCGCGATCCGGGACAGCCTCCTACGAGCAGTACTTC. Amino acids: CASSSRSGTASYEQYF.

The genes are TRBV11-2 and TRBJ2-6; D remains unclear. Between the trimmed V and J ends, which lost 5 bases and 1 base, there was a span of 6 bases. The CDR3 loop spans 14 amino acids. Germline CDR1 SGHAT, CDR2 FQNNGV. The CDR3 nucleotides are TGTGCCAGCAGCCAAACTTCTGGGGCCAACGTCCTGACTTTC. Amino acids: CASSQTSGANVLTF.

V usage is TRBV20-1 and J usage is TRBJ1-1; D not resolved. Germline V gene data show CDR1 as DFQATT and CDR2 as SNEGSKA (reference sequence). This CDR3 spans 11 amino acids. V lost 0 bases and J lost 10, with 9 bases in between. CDR3 DNA sequence: TGCAGTGCTAGAGAAGGCCGGGGAGCTTTCTTT. Encoded protein: CSAREGRGAFF.

This clone has only one observation. The V call is TRBV3-1 (or the pseudogene TRBV3-2), the J call TRBJ2-5, with TRBD2 identical over 8 bases. J lost 0 bases, V lost 4 bases, and 13 bases had no gene match. The CDR3 spans 18 residues. Per germline, CDR1 LGHDT and CDR2 YNNKEL (reference sequence). Here the CDR3 reads CASSRNLGGAGDQETQYF. The CDR3 region has the DNA TGTGCCAGCAGCCGTAACCTCGGGGGAGCGGGGGACCAAGAGACCCAGTACTTC.

This chain links TRBV5-1 with TRBJ2-1; 13 nucleotides match TRBD2. This CDR3 contains 15 residues. Germline V gene data show CDR1 as SGHRS and CDR2 as YFSETQ. The V segment lost 3 bases and the J segment 8 bases; nucleotides outside the gene matches: 5. In nucleotides, the CDR3 is TGCGCCAGCAGCTGGGGGACTAGCGGGGAGGATGAGCAGTTCTTC. It is translated as CASSWGTSGEDEQFF.

This chain joins TRBV2 and TRBJ1-1; 9 bases fit TRBD1. CDR3 length equals 13 residues. V shed 8 bases, J shed 1 base, and the junction held 2 bases outside the gene matches. Germline V CDR1 and CDR2: SNHLY, FYNNEI. For the CDR3, the DNA is TGTGCCAGCCGGGACAGGGAGAACACTGAAGCTTTCTTT. Its translation is CASRDRENTEAFF. The variable domain in full, completed from reference TRBV2 and TRBJ1-1, reads EPEVTQTPSHQVTQMGQEVILRCVPISNHLYFYWYRQILGQKVEFLVSFYNNEISEKSEIFDDQFSVERPDGSNFTLKIRSTKLEDSAMYFCASRDRENTEAFFGQGTRLTVV.